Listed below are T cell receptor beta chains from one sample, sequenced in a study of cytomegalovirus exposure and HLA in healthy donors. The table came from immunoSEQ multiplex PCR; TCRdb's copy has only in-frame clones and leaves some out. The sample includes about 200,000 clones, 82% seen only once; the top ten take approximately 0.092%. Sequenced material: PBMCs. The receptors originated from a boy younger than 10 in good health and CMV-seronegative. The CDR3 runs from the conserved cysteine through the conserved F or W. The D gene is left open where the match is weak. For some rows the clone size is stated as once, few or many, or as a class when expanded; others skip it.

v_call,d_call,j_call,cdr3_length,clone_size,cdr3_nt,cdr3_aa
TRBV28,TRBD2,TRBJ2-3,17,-,TGTGCCAGCAGTTTATTAAGCGGGGGCCTCTTCACAGATACGCAGTATTTT,CASSLLSGGLFTDTQYF
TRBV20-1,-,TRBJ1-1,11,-,TGCAGTGCTAGAGCAGTCACTGAAGCTTTCTTT,CSARAVTEAFF
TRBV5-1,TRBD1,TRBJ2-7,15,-,TGCGCCAGCAGTTCACTACAGGGGGCAAATCACGAGCAGTACTTC,CASSSLQGANHEQYF
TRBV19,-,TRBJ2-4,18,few,TGTGCCAGTAGTATAGGCTACTCAAGGGGCAAAGGCAAAAACATTCAGTACTTC,CASSIGYSRGKGKNIQYF
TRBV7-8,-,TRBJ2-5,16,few,TGTGCCAGCAGCTTAGCTCCACTGGGGGGTCAAGAGACCCAGTACTTC,CASSLAPLGGQETQYF
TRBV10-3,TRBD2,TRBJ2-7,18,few,TGTGCTGCCCAGAACAGGACTAGCGGGGGGGCCAGGGGTTACGAGCAGTACTTC,CAAQNRTSGGARGYEQYF
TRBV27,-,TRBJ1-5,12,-,TGTGCCAGCAGTTTGCGCGGGCAGCCCCAGCATTTT,CASSLRGQPQHF
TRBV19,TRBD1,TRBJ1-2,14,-,TGTGCCAGTAGTATACGGGGACAGGGGGGAATCTACACCTTC,CASSIRGQGGIYTF
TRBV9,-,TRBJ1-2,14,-,TGTGCCAGCAGCTCGTCGGAGAATAACTATGGCTACACCTTC,CASSSSENNYGYTF
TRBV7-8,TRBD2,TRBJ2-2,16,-,TGTGCCAGCAGCTTAGAGGTTCGACTAGCGGGCGGGGAGCTGTTTTTT,CASSLEVRLAGGELFF